A selection of T cell receptor beta chains follows, all from one sample in a study of a mutant IDH1 vaccine in newly diagnosed glioma. Here immunoSEQ multiplex PCR was the method, and the copy in TCRdb shows in-frame clones only, minus some. The sample has about 56,000 clones; around 83% are singletons. These receptors' antigens are unknown. The material sequenced was PBMCs, taken from a glioma patient whose treatment included an IDH1 peptide vaccine. The receptors here all came from a woman between 45 and 65 years old with glioma. CDR3s include the opening cysteine and the closing phenylalanine or tryptophan. A D gene is named only where the DNA matches it firmly. Not all rows give a size; the values are once, few, many and, for expanded clones, a class.

>TRBV9|-|-|TRBJ1-3
CASSVDRSSGNTIYF
TGTGCCAGCAGCGTAGACAGGAGCTCTGGAAACACCATATATTTT
>TRBV7-2|TRBD1|-|TRBJ1-1
CASRPGQGKRNTEAFF
TGTGCCAGCAGGCCGGGACAGGGAAAGAGGAACACTGAAGCTTTCTTT
>TRBV5-1|-|-|TRBJ1-2
CASSLDTGGYTF
TGCGCCAGCAGCTTGGATACAGGGGGCTACACCTTC
>TRBV2|-|-|TRBJ2-7
CASSESGFSYEQYF
TGTGCCAGCAGTGAAAGTGGGTTCTCCTACGAGCAGTACTTC
>TRBV6-6|TRBD1|-|TRBJ2-5
CAGKTGGRETQYF
TGTGCCGGCAAGACAGGGGGGCGCGAGACCCAGTACTTC
>TRBV28|-|few|TRBJ1-6
CASSQDEPVLHF
TGTGCCAGCAGCCAGGATGAGCCAGTCCTCCACTTT
>TRBV5-1|-|-|TRBJ1-6
CASSLGSERSPLHF
TGCGCCAGCAGCTTGGGATCGGAGAGGTCACCCCTCCACTTT
>TRBV4-1|-|-|TRBJ1-6
CASSQGDPRAPLHF
TGCGCCAGCAGCCAAGGGGACCCCAGGGCACCCCTCCACTTT
>TRBV9|-|-|TRBJ2-7
CASSVTSFYEQYF
TGTGCCAGCAGCGTAACCAGTTTCTACGAGCAGTACTTC
>TRBV6-1|-|-|TRBJ1-2
CASSERDNNYGYTF
TGTGCCAGCAGTGAGAGGGACAACAACTATGGCTACACCTTC
>TRBV6-5|-|-|TRBJ2-7
CASSYTKGYGYEQYF
TGTGCCAGCAGTTACACGAAAGGGTACGGCTACGAGCAGTACTTC
>TRBV7-9|-|-|TRBJ2-7
CASSLGRGLHEQYF
TGTGCCAGCAGCTTAGGCCGCGGGCTCCACGAGCAGTACTTC
>TRBV7-2|TRBD1|-|TRBJ1-1
CASSPPVDRASFF
TGTGCCAGCAGCCCCCCTGTGGACAGGGCCTCTTTCTTT
>TRBV7-2|-|-|TRBJ2-3
CASTNSTDTQYF
TGTGCCAGCACCAATAGCACAGATACGCAGTATTTT
>TRBV4-3|-|-|TRBJ1-6
CASSQVSEGWPLHF
TGCGCCAGCAGCCAAGTAAGTGAGGGTTGGCCCCTCCACTTT
>TRBV14|TRBD1|-|TRBJ1-6
CASSLGTGNPPLHF
TGTGCCAGCAGCCTTGGGACAGGGAATCCACCCCTCCACTTT
>TRBV7-9|-|-|TRBJ1-1
CASSHPPQGGTEAFF
TGTGCCAGCAGCCATCCCCCACAGGGAGGCACTGAAGCTTTCTTT
>TRBV9|-|few|TRBJ2-3
CASSGPDTQYF
TGTGCCAGCAGCGGCCCGGATACGCAGTATTTT
>TRBV4-1|-|-|TRBJ1-1
CASSLGQGTEAFF
TGCGCCAGCAGCCTGGGGCAGGGCACTGAAGCTTTCTTT
>TRBV5-5|-|-|TRBJ1-1
CASSFGVGTEAFF
TGTGCCAGCAGCTTCGGGGTTGGTACTGAAGCTTTCTTT
>TRBV4-2|TRBD2|-|TRBJ2-7
CASSQLSSGGYEQYF
TGTGCCAGCAGCCAACTCTCTAGCGGGGGTTACGAGCAGTACTTC